A selection of T cell receptor beta chains follows, all from one sample in a study of cytomegalovirus exposure and HLA in healthy donors. Some clones are missing from TCRdb's copy, which holds only in-frame ones; the method was immunoSEQ multiplex PCR. This table holds tens of thousands of clones, around four fifths found once. Sequenced input: PBMCs. These receptors all stem from a man under 40 in good health and CMV-seronegative. Each CDR3 is given without its conserved first and last residue. Fields, in order: V gene, clone size, J gene, CDR3 protein. Clone size is shown for a subset of rows, as once, few, many or a class of expanded clone.

>TRBV5-1|NA|TRBJ2-3
ASRRTSTGGAVDTQY
>TRBV9|NA|TRBJ2-2
ASSVAGQPFRGLAGGNYTGELF
>TRBV9|NA|TRBJ1-5
ASSVDRDQPQH
>TRBV6-5|NA|TRBJ2-7
ASSSGTAIYEQY
>TRBV14|once|TRBJ1-1
ASSHLIRLGESLTEAF
>TRBV9|NA|TRBJ1-1
ASSVVQNTEAF
>TRBV14|NA|TRBJ2-4
ASSQALAGAPS
>TRBV6-5|NA|TRBJ1-5
ASSYRGAYQPQH
>TRBV5-6|NA|TRBJ2-2
ASSFGPELF
>TRBV2|NA|TRBJ2-5
ASSDWSGQGAETQY
>TRBV15|few|TRBJ1-6
ATGGSSYNSPLH
>TRBV4-1|NA|TRBJ1-3
ASSQSGTGGYDSGNTIY
>TRBV15|NA|TRBJ1-4
ATSRDLNEKLF
>TRBV7-3|NA|TRBJ2-7
ASSAGQGSSYEQY
>TRBV10-3|NA|TRBJ2-7
AIKVGQGNHEQY
>TRBV7-2|NA|TRBJ2-7
ASSFGWHSYEQY
>TRBV6-1|NA|TRBJ1-5
ASSGQGSTQH
>TRBV7-9|NA|TRBJ2-1
ASSDGTSQGEQF
>TRBV7-6|few|TRBJ2-1
ASSRRAGTGANEQF
>TRBV6-4|few|TRBJ1-5
ARRISEGGWVNDQPQH
>TRBV9|NA|TRBJ2-1
ASSVGAEYNEQF
>TRBV20-1|NA|TRBJ2-1
SARDRDIRI
>TRBV28|NA|TRBJ1-2
ASSPPGRDYYGYT
>TRBV5-1|NA|TRBJ2-1
ASSYPRGHNEQF
>TRBV7-9|NA|TRBJ2-1
ASSFSGNEQF
>TRBV5-1|NA|TRBJ2-3
ASSLTEVSGTDTQY
>TRBV5-1|once|TRBJ2-5
ASSLSQGLGETQY
>TRBV6-5|NA|TRBJ2-3
ASTPRGGKTDTQY
>TRBV5-4|NA|TRBJ2-3
ASSFGGTDTQY
>TRBV5-1|few|TRBJ1-5
ASSLETGDQPQH
>TRBV5-1|NA|TRBJ2-1
ASRWATGPQF
>TRBV4-1|NA|TRBJ1-2
ASSQDLGEGYT
>TRBV28|once|TRBJ1-5
ASSPVQQGRGQPQH
>TRBV28|once|TRBJ1-1
ASSSGSDMNTEAF
>TRBV27|NA|TRBJ2-3
ASSLTGGKDTQY
>TRBV9|NA|TRBJ2-1
ASSVGGGTRNEQF
>TRBV4-3|NA|TRBJ1-1
ASSVAVYTEAF
>TRBV19|once|TRBJ2-3
ASSILSGRDTQY
>TRBV29-1|NA|TRBJ2-1
SVVGGRVYNEQF
>TRBV29-1|NA|TRBJ1-3
SAKLRGSWNTIY
>TRBV30|NA|TRBJ1-1
AWSDRGLNTEAF
>TRBV20-1|NA|TRBJ1-2
SARQANGYT
>TRBV30|NA|TRBJ2-7
AWNFGYEQY
>TRBV7-9|NA|TRBJ1-3
ASSFKESAGNTIY
>TRBV4-2|NA|TRBJ2-1
ASSQDPLSSGPYNEQF
>TRBV6-5|once|TRBJ2-7
ASSPGQGVYEQY
>TRBV7-2|NA|TRBJ1-2
ASSLDLDRDYGYT
>TRBV11-2|NA|TRBJ2-5
ASSRVGTVFGETQY
>TRBV28|NA|TRBJ1-2
ASSSLGTGSGYT
>TRBV5-4|NA|TRBJ2-7
ASGWAGSSSYEQY
>TRBV7-9|NA|TRBJ1-5
ASSFEDRAQH
>TRBV6-5|once|TRBJ2-5
VSSRGTWETQY
>TRBV6-5|NA|TRBJ2-3
ASRPSGIDTQY
>TRBV29-1|NA|TRBJ1-1
SVGGSEAF
>TRBV5-1|NA|TRBJ1-4
ASSLGQGTNEKLF
>TRBV27|NA|TRBJ2-5
ASSLVALETQY
>TRBV5-4|NA|TRBJ1-2
ASSLDRGSSGYT
>TRBV4-2|NA|TRBJ2-1
ASSQAQRTSGRVGHEQF